This TCR beta chain was sequenced for a study of a mutant IDH1 vaccine in newly diagnosed glioma. Study background: Onset of vaccination occurred 4-6 weeks following radiotherapy alone, or with temozolomide cycles. Before enrollment, the patients had been treated with radiotherapy alone, temozolomide alone, or both together. Most of them had received both.

Trimming took off 0 bases at V and 1 base at J, with 7 bases between the two ends. Per the germline V gene, CDR1 is LGHNA and CDR2 is YNFKEQ. This CDR3 contains 15 residues. Time point noted: week 47, end of study. In every dose of vaccine, 300 ug of mutant IDH1 20-mer peptide was given alongside topical imiquimod. Method: immunoSEQ multiplex PCR; TCRdb's copy keeps in-frame clones and lacks some. Of approximately 60,000 clones in the sample, roughly 87% were seen once. This clone was picked up a small number of times. Its antigen is currently unknown. The V call is TRBV4-2, the J call TRBJ1-5, with D uncertain. This clonotype was sampled from a woman aged 50 to 65 with glioma. This material consisted of PBMCs, taken from a glioma patient whose treatment included an IDH1 peptide vaccine. The CDR3 coding sequence is TGTGCCAGCAGCCAAGATAGCTCGAGCAATCAGCCCCAGCATTTT. It translates to CASSQDSSSNQPQHF.